This T cell receptor (beta chain) comes out of a study of blood T cell repertoires in COVID-19. Study-wide context: Samples taken during acute and convalescent COVID-19 were collected in the United States, Italy and Spain. T cells, B-cell-depleted T cells, or PBMCs provided the cDNA or gDNA that served as material.

In the authors' methods: Cell counts per sample came from amplifying reference gene primers. The protocol was immunoSEQ multiplex PCR, while the TCRdb copy is restricted to in-frame clones and leaves out a portion. V, J and clone size are taken as reported in that table, and D and trimming were inferred from the DNA itself. The sample includes tens of thousands of clones, approximately 85% of them seen just once. Sequencing was performed on peripheral blood. The sequence derives from a human donor with acute or convalescent COVID-19. The donor label of this sample is uncertain.

The CDR3 loop reads CASSLSSGTNTEAFF. The CDR3 DNA reads TGTGCCAGCAGTTTATCGAGTGGGACAAACACTGAAGCTTTCTTT. This chain joins TRBV27 and TRBJ1-1, with a possible D match to TRBD1 (6 bases). CDR1 MNHEY and CDR2 SMNVEV come from the germline V gene (reference sequence). This CDR3 is 15 amino acids long. V was cut by 0 bases and J by 2 bases, with 10 bases left in between.